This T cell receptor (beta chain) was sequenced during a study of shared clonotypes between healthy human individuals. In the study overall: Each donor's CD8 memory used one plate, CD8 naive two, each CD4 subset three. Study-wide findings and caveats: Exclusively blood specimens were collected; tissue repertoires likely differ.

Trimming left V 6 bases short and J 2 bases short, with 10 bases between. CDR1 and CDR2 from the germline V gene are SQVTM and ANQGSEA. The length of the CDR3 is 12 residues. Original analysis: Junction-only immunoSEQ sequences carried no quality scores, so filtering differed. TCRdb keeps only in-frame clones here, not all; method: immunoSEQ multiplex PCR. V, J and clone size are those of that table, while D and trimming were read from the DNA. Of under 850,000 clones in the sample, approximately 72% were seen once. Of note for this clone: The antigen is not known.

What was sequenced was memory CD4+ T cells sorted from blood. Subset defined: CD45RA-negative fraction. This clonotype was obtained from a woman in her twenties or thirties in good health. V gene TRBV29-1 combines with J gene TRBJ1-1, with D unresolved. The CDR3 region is CSVRVENTEAFF. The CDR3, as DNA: TGCAGCGTGCGCGTGGAAAACACTGAAGCTTTCTTT.